This TCR beta chain was found in a study of cytomegalovirus exposure and HLA in healthy donors (dated by TCRdb to the late 2010s). Regarding the study in general: According to an earlier analysis of a few hundred of the donors, some 180 million T cells yielded some 110 million unique TCR beta sequences and less than 300 Gb of sequence data. The aim of the study was to test whether cataloging public T cell receptors could identify signatures of past pathogen exposure. A later analysis re-examined previously published TCR beta repertoires from roughly 650 donors and added high-resolution HLA genotyping to investigate patterns of TCR occurrence. An early release covering over 500 HLA-typed donors comprised about 320 gigabases of sequencing data and roughly 86 million unique TCR sequences. On average, roughly 240,000 unique TCR beta nucleotide sequences were sequenced per donor among about 400 genotyped donors of the cohort, with roughly 18% of those sequences being non-productive. Typing coverage varied by locus: roughly 620-640 donors for A, B, C, DRB1 and DQB1; roughly 500 for DQA1; approximately 570 for DPA1; approximately 450 for DPB1. The genetic ancestry cluster associated with self-reported Caucasian donors included about 81% of the roughly 360 genotyped donors. The study combined high-throughput TCR immunosequencing, statistical association of individual TCRs with disease status, and machine learning to predict cytomegalovirus infection status. Along with the roughly 710-subject first cohort, a separate validation cohort of over a hundred different subjects was used. A later genetic analysis took genome-wide SNP genotypes for about 55% of the roughly 700 donors and used that subset as a discovery cohort. Rather than using new phenotypic data, the later analysis identified candidate immune exposures from TCR beta sequences and from how often those sequences occurred across donors. In an earlier analysis of several hundred of the donors, high-throughput TCR beta sequencing was used to judge whether each TCR beta V gene segment behaved as functional or pseudogenic. All discovery cohort repertoires had been generated on a single sequencing platform. Several DR-DQ haplotypes were handled as single units for association and clustering because linkage in the cohort was strong. Donor age, sex, ethnicity and CMV serostatus were compiled together with the repertoire data. The study profiled the T cell repertoires of under 850 subjects by immunosequencing and related them to cytomegalovirus serostatus. Class I and class II HLA loci were covered by the typing at four-digit resolution.

To note about this clone: No antigen is known for it. No base-level quality is on record; no much larger clone is a single base apart.

The protocol used for the library was the immunoSEQ multiplex PCR assay. The multiplex PCR relied on a mix of 60 forward primers for TCR Vbeta segments and 13 reverse primers for TCR Jbeta segments. A multiplex PCR assay on genomic DNA amplified the CDR3 region of rearranged TCR beta genes. On the Illumina HiSeq System, the amplified TCR beta libraries were sequenced as 87-base-pair reads. The authors' pipeline ran thus. A later analysis counted approximately 76 million unique TCR beta chains across the approximately 700 repertoires, and approximately 11 million of these chains were shared by at least two donors. Raw reads were error-corrected and collapsed into unique sequences with a nearest-neighbor algorithm that merged closely related sequences to remove PCR and sequencing errors. Alignment of CDR3 sequences to IMGT reference sequences was used to assign V, D and J gene segments. For a sequence to be retained, a match of at least six nucleotides was required to both a V gene segment and a J gene segment. A rearrangement was called productive if the CDR3 had no stop codons and remained in frame with V and J, and every other rearrangement was called non-productive. Following IMGT convention, CDR3 was defined as the stretch from the second conserved V-encoded cysteine up to the conserved J-encoded phenylalanine. Sequences without an unambiguous match to a single V gene segment were excluded from the earlier analysis of about 600 of the donors. An earlier analysis of a few hundred of the donors called V segments functional above 56.7% productive rearrangements and segregating when the between-donor standard deviation exceeded 5%. A statistical classification framework was built for diagnosing cytomegalovirus status from the catalog of TCR beta chain sequences. In a later analysis, TCR nucleotide sequences were compared against IMGT/GENE-DB human TR gene sequences so that V and J genes could be assigned. The TCRdist pipeline was used in a later analysis to assign CDR3 sequences and most-parsimonious VDJ recombination scenarios. In a later analysis, each TCR beta chain was defined by its CDR3 amino acid sequence together with its V-gene family, and reads lacking a unique V-gene family were excluded. As a way to deal with suspected cross-contamination and a sequencing artifact, a later analysis dropped more than 500 nucleotide sequences that were highly shared and had low generation probability. For each public chain, a later analysis derived a clonal expansion index from normalized ranks of inferred template counts within each repertoire. Generation probabilities in a later analysis came from a VDJ recombination model fitted to out-of-frame rearrangements, and those results were checked against IGoR. In a later analysis, TCR-TCR, TCR-HLA and TCR-CMV co-occurrence was scored with hypergeometric tests, and a repertoire-size bias correction was applied to TCR pairs. To estimate false discovery rates, a later analysis permuted the HLA or CMV assignments 20 times. In a later analysis, co-occurring TCRs were grouped with DBSCAN, and TCRdist sequence similarity was added when clustering was performed within HLA-allele-positive subsets. Repertoires with fewer than 30,000 or more than 120,000 public chains were left out of co-occurrence clustering, as were about five repertoires with anomalous nucleotide sharing. The immuneACCESS repertoire file appears here via TCRdb, limited to in-frame rearrangements. These files lack a portion of the clones; in checked studies, under half of the deficit traces to unresolved V genes, and the cause of the others is not known. The V and J calls and clone size are taken from that table; D and trimming were inferred from the DNA. This sample is represented by approximately 120,000 clones; approximately 17% of them were singletons. The ten largest account for about 2.6% of the sample.

CDR1 SGDLS and CDR2 YYNGEE are derived from the germline V gene. The CDR3 starts with the cysteine, ends with the phenylalanine, and has 16 residues. The CDR3 DNA has 48 bases and is translated from base 1. Compared with germline, V lacks 2 bases and J lacks 7 bases; bases without a gene match: 6. The paper's findings and limits, for the study overall: The presence/absence analyses assumed that sequencing depth was roughly uniform across donors, and that assumption may not be true. This cohort had only TCR beta chains sequenced, and the lack of alpha or paired-chain data limited which features could be detected. A further reported finding was that TCR beta sequences accurately predicted the HLA-A and HLA-B alleles for most subjects in the first cohort. Across donors, most TCR sequences were observed very rarely, whereas some public TCRs were present in many individuals. In a later analysis, HLA-associated TCR beta chains showed more clonal expansion and lower generation probabilities than non-associated chains that were equally common. Specific HLA alleles were associated with more than 15,000 TCR beta sequences at a false discovery rate of 0.05 in a later analysis. In a later analysis, the rate of TCR association differed among HLA loci, with DRB1 alleles having the most associated TCRs and HLA-C alleles having the fewest. Cytomegalovirus status was reported to be diagnosed by the classifier with high specificity and sensitivity in both the original and validation cohorts. Correlated functional status among segregating V segments might reflect linkage disequilibrium, but an unknown experimental factor could not be ruled out. In an earlier analysis of some 640 of the donors, most TCR beta V segments were observed in productive rearrangements about 87% or about 30% of the time, broadly matching IMGT annotations. The study gave a list of 150 to 200 TCR beta chains associated with cytomegalovirus. The sequencing pipeline was judged likely to have produced a cluster of highly shared sequence variants as a technical artifact. In a later analysis, several top co-occurrence clusters were reported to appear linked to parvovirus B19, influenza, CMV and Epstein-Barr virus. Compared with the 666-donor mean, donors in an Asian-associated ancestry cluster had fewer N-insertions in productive TCRs, according to a later genetic analysis. It was suggested by the authors that the approach could potentially be generalized to other disease states and immunological phenotypes. Some IMGT-functional V segments, including TRBV6-2 and TRBV6-3, could not be distinguished by the 87-base-pair reads and were therefore excluded. According to a later analysis, most CMV-associated TCR beta chains appeared to be HLA-restricted, and the HLA associations seemed to be driven largely by CMV exposure. Because counts were too low, under 20 rarely observed V segments, including chromosome 9 orphons, were left out of the earlier analysis of several hundred of the donors. The only immune exposure information available for the cohort was CMV serostatus. HLA typing was unavailable for some donors at each locus, so association tests used only the typed subset. An association between a missense DCLRE1C variant and V-gene and J-gene trimming of TCR beta chains was found in a later genetic analysis and replicated in an independent cohort. When HLA alleles, especially DR and DQ, strongly co-occurred, TCR associations were difficult to assign to individual alleles. Three of the identified cytomegalovirus-associated TCR beta chains were confirmed in vitro to be specific for cytomegalovirus antigens.

In total, roughly 670 healthy bone marrow donors made up the cohort. At the time of sampling, all cohort members were nominally healthy, though unrecorded immune exposures were likely present. The donor tested CMV seropositive, placing the donor among the approximately 290 seropositive members of the cohort. A peripheral blood sample was provided by each donor, and peripheral blood mononuclear cells were used for TCR beta sequencing. Genomic DNA was extracted from the blood cell samples with the Qiagen DNeasy Blood Extraction Kit. This clonotype was obtained from a female donor in good health and CMV-seropositive. The chain is made from TRBV9 and TRBJ2-1, and TRBD2 aligns with 13 junction nucleotides. Sequenced material: PBMCs. The CDR3 region reads CASSVTSGRAGNEQFF. The DNA sequence follows: TGTGCCAGCAGCGTCACTAGCGGGAGGGCGGGAAATGAGCAGTTCTTC. The entire variable domain, with the stretches around the CDR3 drawn from the reference TRBV9 and TRBJ2-1 proteins, is DSGVTQTPKHLITATGQRVTLRCSPRSGDLSVYWYQQSLDQGLQFLIQYYNGEERAKGNILERFSAQQFPDLHSELNLSSLELGDSALYFCASSVTSGRAGNEQFFGPGTRLTVL.